The 15 T cell receptor beta chains presented below share a single source sample, sequenced in a study of blood T cells in healthy people across ages. A second PCR of roughly 7 to 11 cycles used a sample-barcoded 5' primer and a J-beta primer mix. TCRdb reprocessed the 5' RACE reads with MiXCR, giving one entry per CDR3 protein. The sample contains roughly 700,000 distinct CDR3 sequences, more than 20% of which appear only once. This same sample was also part of a study on T cells of mothers and their children.

The sample taken for sequencing was blood. These receptors all come from a boy younger than 18 in good health.

This sequence joins TRBV18 and TRBJ2-5, with 13 bases aligning to TRBD2. V was pared by 2 bases and J by 2 bases, with 2 bases of the junction left unmatched. CDR3 length equals 16 residues. Germline loops: CDR1 KGHSH, CDR2 LQKENI. CDR3 sequence: CASSPWTSGGQETQYF. CDR3 DNA sequence: TGTGCCAGCTCACCATGGACTAGCGGGGGACAAGAGACCCAGTACTTC.

The chain recombines TRBV3-1 with TRBJ2-2; D remains ambiguous. Germline CDR1 LGHDT, CDR2 YNNKEL (reference sequence). Trimming cost V 0 bases and J 7 bases, with 15 bases left between them. This CDR3 has 16 residues. In nucleotides, the CDR3 is TGTGCCAGCAGCCAAGAACCAGGACGGCTATTCGGGGAGCTGTTTTTT. Translating it yields CASSQEPGRLFGELFF.

V usage is TRBV20-1 and J usage is TRBJ1-1; no firm D call. The ends were cut back, 0 bases at V and 5 bases at J, with 16 bases in the middle. CDR1 is DFQATT, CDR2 SNEGSKA, per germline (reference sequence). The length of the CDR3 is 15 residues. DNA of the CDR3: TGCAGTGCTAGAGATCGGAGAGGGAGGAGTACTGAAGCTTTCTTT. It encodes CSARDRRGRSTEAFF.

V is TRBV12-3 or TRBV12-4 and J is TRBJ2-6, with unresolved D. The CDR3 spans 15 residues. Trimming removed 3 bases from V and 3 bases from J, with 9 bases in between. DNA of the CDR3: TGTGCCAGCAGTTTTGGCAGCCTTGGGGCCAACGTCCTGACTTTC. It is translated as CASSFGSLGANVLTF.

This rearrangement joins TRBV10-3 to TRBJ1-2; 7 positions match TRBD1. After removal of 0 bases from V and 6 bases from J, the junction contained 7 bases not matched to a gene. Germline values: CDR1 ENHRY, CDR2 SYGVKD. The CDR3 runs 15 residues. The CDR3 protein is CAISESPQGFHGYTF. The CDR3 region has the DNA TGTGCCATCAGTGAGTCACCACAGGGGTTCCATGGCTACACCTTC.

This chain connects TRBV27 to TRBJ2-1; 14 bases are shared with TRBD2. The trim removed 5 bases at V and 7 bases at J, leaving 7 bases unmatched. The germline CDR1 and CDR2 sequences are MNHEY and SMNVEV (reference sequence). The CDR3 covers 16 residues. CDR3 DNA: TGTGCCAGCAGTAAGGGACTAGCGGGGGTATTTAATGAGCAGTTCTTC. Residues: CASSKGLAGVFNEQFF.

This clonotype appeared a few times. The gene calls are TRBV7-9 and TRBJ2-7, with 7 bases lining up with TRBD1. There are 15 residues in the CDR3. The germline V gene encodes CDR1 SEHNR and CDR2 FQNEAQ (reference sequence). After removal of 3 bases from V and 2 bases from J, the junction contained 7 bases not matched to a gene. Written as DNA, the CDR3 is TGTGCCAGCAGCTTCCCGCGACAGGGAGCCTACGAGCAGTACTTC. Amino acid sequence: CASSFPRQGAYEQYF. Drawing the rest from reference TRBV7-9 and TRBJ2-7, the complete variable domain is DTGVSQNPRHKITKRGQNVTFRCDPISEHNRLYWYRQTLGQGPEFLTYFQNEAQLEKSRLLSDRFSAERPKGSFSTLEIQRTEQGDSAMYLCASSFPRQGAYEQYFGPGTRLTVT.

Here the CDR3 reads CASSKEGLGNQPQHF. DNA of the CDR3: TGTGCCAGCAGCAAAGAGGGTTTAGGCAATCAGCCCCAGCATTTT. The chain employs TRBV9 and TRBJ1-5; D gene unclear. This CDR3 has 15 residues. Trimming removed 4 bases at V and 2 bases at J, with 13 bases between. Per germline, CDR1 SGDLS and CDR2 YYNGEE. The entire variable domain, with the rest obtained from reference TRBV9 and TRBJ1-5, is as follows: DSGVTQTPKHLITATGQRVTLRCSPRSGDLSVYWYQQSLDQGLQFLIQYYNGEERAKGNILERFSAQQFPDLHSELNLSSLELGDSALYFCASSKEGLGNQPQHFGDGTRLSIL.

This clonotype showed up just a few times. The chain uses TRBV6-5 and TRBJ2-3; D perhaps matches TRBD2 (6 bases). V gave up 6 bases and J gave up 2 bases, with 21 bases separating them. The germline V gene encodes CDR1 MNHEY and CDR2 SVGAGI. This CDR3 contains 17 residues. CDR3 region: CASSPDTSRSYTDTQYF. The CDR3 DNA reads TGTGCCAGCAGCCCGGACACTAGCAGGAGCTACACAGATACGCAGTATTTT.

This clonotype was seen only a few times. The gene calls are TRBV7-8 and TRBJ2-6; D not certain. V was cut by 0 bases and J by 0 bases, with 12 bases left in between. This CDR3 has 18 residues. Germline assignment: CDR1 SGHVS and CDR2 FQNEAQ. DNA of the CDR3: TGTGCCAGCAGCTTAGCCCTCTCCGGCAGCTCTGGGGCCAACGTCCTGACTTTC. Residues: CASSLALSGSSGANVLTF.

The chain uses TRBV11-2 and TRBJ2-5, with TRBD2 identical over 9 bases. Gene TRBJ2-1 matches the end of the DNA better, so the J call may be wrong. This CDR3 is 16 amino acids long. The germline V gene has CDR1 SGHAT and CDR2 FQNNGV. The CDR3 region is CASSSIAGALYNEQFF. The CDR3 coding sequence is TGTGCCAGCAGCTCCATAGCGGGGGCCCTTTACAATGAGCAGTTCTTC.

This clonotype came up a few times. This chain joins TRBV28 and TRBJ1-2; possibly TRBD1 for D (6 bases). V was shortened by 10 bases and J by 8 bases, with 23 bases between the two germline ends. The CDR3 has 14 residues. Germline assignment: CDR1 MDHEN and CDR2 SYDVKM. CDR3 in amino acids: CATRLSAGERGYTF. The DNA of the CDR3 is TGTGCCACACGTCTCTCGGCAGGGGAGAGAGGCTACACCTTC.

This chain joins TRBV28 and TRBJ2-5; D unclear. The J call may be incorrect, as the DNA end agrees better with TRBJ2-7. There are 14 residues in the CDR3. Germline V CDR1 and CDR2: MDHEN, SYDVKM. This chain's CDR3 is CASSSPTPVYEQYF. CDR3 DNA: TGTGCCAGCAGCTCCCCGACTCCTGTATACGAGCAGTACTTC.

This clonotype was seen only a few times. The chain has TRBV12-3 or TRBV12-4 and TRBJ1-2; D gene ambiguous. Trimming stripped 1 base from V and 7 bases from J, with 10 bases between. The CDR3 extends over 13 amino acids. This CDR3 is CASSLGGLLGYTF. In DNA, the CDR3 is TGTGCCAGCAGTTTAGGAGGGTTACTTGGCTACACCTTC.

This clonotype turned up a few times. The chain has TRBV15 and TRBJ2-6; the D gene is possibly TRBD1 (6 bases). Germline V CDR1 and CDR2: LNHNV, YYDKDF (reference sequence). Trimming cost V 3 bases and J 0 bases, with 15 bases left between them. The CDR3 is 18 amino acids. CDR3 DNA: TGTGCCACCAGCAGGCTCCGGACAGCCTACTCTGGGGCCAACGTCCTGACTTTC. It is translated as CATSRLRTAYSGANVLTF.